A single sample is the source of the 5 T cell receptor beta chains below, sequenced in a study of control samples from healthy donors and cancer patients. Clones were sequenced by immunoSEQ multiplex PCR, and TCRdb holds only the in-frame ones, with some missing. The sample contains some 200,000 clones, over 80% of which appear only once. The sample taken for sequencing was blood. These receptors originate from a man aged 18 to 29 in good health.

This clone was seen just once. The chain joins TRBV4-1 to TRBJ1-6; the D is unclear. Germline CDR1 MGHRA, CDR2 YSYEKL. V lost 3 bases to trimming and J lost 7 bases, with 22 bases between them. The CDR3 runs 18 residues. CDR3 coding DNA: TGCGCCAGCAGCCATCCCCGGGGAGCCACCGTCGGGAATTCACCCCTCCACTTT. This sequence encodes CASSHPRGATVGNSPLHF.

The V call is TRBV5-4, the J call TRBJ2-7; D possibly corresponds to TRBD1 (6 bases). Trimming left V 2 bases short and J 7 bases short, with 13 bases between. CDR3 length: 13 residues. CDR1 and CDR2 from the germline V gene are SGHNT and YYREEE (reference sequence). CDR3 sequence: CASSLYREREQYF. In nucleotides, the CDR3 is TGTGCCAGCAGCTTATACAGGGAAAGGGAGCAGTACTTC.

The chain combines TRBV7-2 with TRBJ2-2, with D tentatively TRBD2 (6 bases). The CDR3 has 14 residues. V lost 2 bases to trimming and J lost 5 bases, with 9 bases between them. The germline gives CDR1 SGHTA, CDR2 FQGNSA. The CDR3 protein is CASSLRRETGELFF. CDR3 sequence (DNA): TGTGCCAGCAGCTTACGACGGGAGACCGGGGAGCTGTTTTTT.

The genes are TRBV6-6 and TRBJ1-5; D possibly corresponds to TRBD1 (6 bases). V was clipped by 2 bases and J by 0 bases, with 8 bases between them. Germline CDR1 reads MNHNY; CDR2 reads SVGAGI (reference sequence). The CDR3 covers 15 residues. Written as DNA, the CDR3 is TGTGCCAGCAGTTACGAGGGGGTTAGCAATCAGCCCCAGCATTTT. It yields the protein CASSYEGVSNQPQHF.

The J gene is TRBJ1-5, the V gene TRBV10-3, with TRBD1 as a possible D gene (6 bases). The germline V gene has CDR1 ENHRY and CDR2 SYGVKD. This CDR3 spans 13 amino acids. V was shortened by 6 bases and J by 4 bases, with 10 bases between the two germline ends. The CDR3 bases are TGTGCCATCAGCGCCGACAGGAATCAGCCCCAGCATTTT. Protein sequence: CAISADRNQPQHF.